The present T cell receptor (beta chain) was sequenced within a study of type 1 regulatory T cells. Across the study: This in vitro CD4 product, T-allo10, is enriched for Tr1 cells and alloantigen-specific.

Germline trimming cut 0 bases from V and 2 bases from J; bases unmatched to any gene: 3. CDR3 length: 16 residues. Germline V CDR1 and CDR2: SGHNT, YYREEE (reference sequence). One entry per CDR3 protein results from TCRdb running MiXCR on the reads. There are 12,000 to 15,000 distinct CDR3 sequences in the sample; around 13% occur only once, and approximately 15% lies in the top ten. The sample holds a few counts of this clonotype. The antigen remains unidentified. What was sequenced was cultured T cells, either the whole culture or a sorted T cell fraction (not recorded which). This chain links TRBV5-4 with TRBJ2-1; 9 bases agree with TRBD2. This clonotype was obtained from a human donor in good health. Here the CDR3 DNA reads TGTGCCAGCAGCTTGGATCTAGCGGGGACCTACAATGAGCAGTTCTTC. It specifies CASSLDLAGTYNEQFF.